This T cell receptor (beta chain) was sequenced for a study of OX40 agonist ivuxolimab in advanced cancers. Across the whole study: Intravenous ivuxolimab was administered to patients every 2 weeks at 0.01 to 10 mg/kg.

Produced via immunoSEQ multiplex PCR; TCRdb's table is partial and in-frame only. Here the sample spans 50,000 to 75,000 clones, 70% to 90% being singletons. CDR1 and CDR2 from the germline V gene are SSHAT and FNYEAQ (reference sequence). The CDR3 contains 16 residues. Regarding the study as a whole: Expanded peripheral T cell antigen specificity was not determined.

Turning to this clone: Antigen unknown. Relative to the germline gene, one junction end is altered; a read error may explain this.

The gene calls are TRBV7-7 and TRBJ2-5; 15 nucleotides agree with TRBD2. This clonotype was sampled from an adult with an advanced solid tumor such as melanoma, head and neck, liver or kidney cancer. The input for sequencing was CD4+ or CD8+ T cells sorted from blood, taken in a trial of the OX40 agonist ivuxolimab. The CDR3: CASSRTSGGVGETQYF. DNA for the CDR3: TGTGCTAGCAGCCGGACTAGCGGGGGGGTTGGGGAGACCCAGTACTTC.